These 32 T cell receptor beta chains originate from one sample sequenced in a study of vaccination and CD4 T cells after COVID-19. The Oncomine TCR Beta short-read assay was applied to DNA of cultured CD4+ T cells. TCRdb reanalysed the PCR reads using MiXCR and keeps one entry per CDR3 protein. The sample has 9,500 to 15,000 distinct CDR3 sequences, around 50% seen once. No antigen is known for these receptors. Treatment of the sample: approximately nine-day PBMC culture with coronavirus spike peptide pools or control peptides (ViraFEST assay). Sample: CD4+ T cells from blood, cultured in vitro. These receptors were obtained from a human donor who had recovered from COVID-19.

This chain joins TRBV28 and TRBJ1-4; D possibly corresponds to TRBD1 (5 bases). The CDR3 is made up of 13 amino acids. V was shortened by 6 bases and J by 8 bases, with 13 bases between the two germline ends. Germline CDR1 is MDHEN and CDR2 is SYDVKM. The CDR3 DNA reads TGTGCCAGCAGGTTCCAGGGAGGCGAAAAACTGTTTTTT. It translates to CASRFQGGEKLFF. Full variable domain (outside the CDR3, taken from reference TRBV28 and TRBJ1-4): DVKVTQSSRYLVKRTGEKVFLECVQDMDHENMFWYRQDPGLGLRLIYFSYDVKMKEKGDIPEGYSVSREKKERFSLILESASTNQTSMYLCASRFQGGEKLFFGSGTQLSVL.

The V gene is TRBV2, the J gene TRBJ2-5; D is uncertain. Germline V gives CDR1 SNHLY, CDR2 FYNNEI. CDR3 length equals 15 residues. Between the trimmed V and J ends, which lost 0 bases and 7 bases, there was a span of 15 bases. The CDR3 region has the DNA TGTGCCAGCAGTGAAGCGGCAGGTCAACTTGTGACCCAGTACTTC. Amino acid sequence: CASSEAAGQLVTQYF. The full variable domain, with the rest looked up from reference TRBV2 and TRBJ2-5, is EPEVTQTPSHQVTQMGQEVILRCVPISNHLYFYWYRQILGQKVEFLVSFYNNEISEKSEIFDDQFSVERPDGSNFTLKIRSTKLEDSAMYFCASSEAAGQLVTQYFGPGTRLLVL.

The CDR3 reads CASKPGTGATREQYF. The CDR3 nucleotides read TGTGCCAGCAAGCCAGGGACAGGGGCTACTAGGGAGCAGTACTTC. The V call is TRBV7-2, the J call TRBJ2-7; TRBD1 aligns across 10 bases. After removal of 7 bases from V and 7 bases from J, the junction contained 13 bases not matched to a gene. From germline, CDR1 is SGHTA and CDR2 FQGNSA. This CDR3 spans 15 amino acids.

This clonotype was picked up a small number of times. The genes are TRBV20-1 and TRBJ2-5, with D uncertain. The germline V gene has CDR1 DFQATT and CDR2 SNEGSKA (reference sequence). The CDR3 spans 13 residues. V was shortened by 4 bases and J by 0 bases, with 9 bases between the two germline ends. For the CDR3, the DNA is TGCAGTGCTATTGTTCCGTACCAAGAGACCCAGTACTTC. Protein product: CSAIVPYQETQYF.

The chain employs TRBV20-1 and TRBJ2-3; D is perhaps TRBD1 (5 bases). Trimming left V 2 bases short and J 6 bases short, with 12 bases between. The CDR3 is 13 residues long. Germline-derived CDR1 and CDR2 are DFQATT and SNEGSKA (reference sequence). CDR3 region: CSARRQTHDTQYF. The CDR3 DNA reads as TGCAGTGCTAGAAGACAGACCCATGATACGCAGTATTTT.

This clonotype occurred once. The gene calls are TRBV7-9 and TRBJ2-7; the D gene is possibly TRBD2 (6 bases). CDR3 length: 14 residues. CDR1 SEHNR and CDR2 FQNEAQ come from the germline V gene (reference sequence). Trimming pared 2 bases from V and 5 bases from J, leaving 13 bases between. In nucleotides, the CDR3 is TGTGCCAGCAGCTTACGGGACTGGGTCGACGAGCAGTACTTC. It specifies CASSLRDWVDEQYF.

This chain joins TRBV6-1 and TRBJ2-3; D is uncertain. V dropped 1 base and J dropped 0 bases, with 8 bases sitting between them. The CDR3 runs to 15 residues. Germline V CDR1 and CDR2: MNHNS, SASEGT. Written as DNA, the CDR3 is TGTGCCAGCAGTGAAGACACTACTAGCACAGATACGCAGTATTTT. Residues: CASSEDTTSTDTQYF.

The chain joins TRBV20-1 to TRBJ1-1; D call uncertain. The CDR3 sequence is 11 residues long. Germline V CDR1 and CDR2: DFQATT, SNEGSKA (reference sequence). V lost 3 bases, J lost 2 bases, and 4 bases lay in between. CDR3 DNA: TGCAGTGCTAGGCGTAACACTGAAGCTTTCTTT. It specifies CSARRNTEAFF.

The V gene is TRBV5-4, the J gene TRBJ1-5; D not resolved. V was clipped by 0 bases and J by 3 bases, with 4 bases between them. The CDR3 consists of 13 residues. Germline V gene sequence: CDR1 SGHNT, CDR2 YYREEE (reference sequence). CDR3 DNA: TGTGCCAGCAGCTTGGGGGTCAATCAGCCCCAGCATTTT. It is translated as CASSLGVNQPQHF.

The rearrangement uses TRBV30 and TRBJ2-2; the D is unclear. V was shortened by 3 bases and J by 1 base, with 6 bases between the two germline ends. This CDR3 has 13 amino acids. Germline V gene data show CDR1 as GTSNPN and CDR2 as SVGIG (reference sequence). The DNA of the CDR3 is TGTGCCTGGAGGCCAGGGAACACCGGGGAGCTGTTTTTT. This codes for CAWRPGNTGELFF.

This clonotype has just a few counts. The CDR3 loop reads CASSSGGTVVYEQYF. The CDR3 DNA sequence: TGTGCCAGCAGCTCCGGGGGGACAGTGGTTTACGAGCAGTACTTC. The J gene is TRBJ2-7, the V gene TRBV7-2; D possibly matches TRBD1 or TRBD2 (7 bases each). Germline V gives CDR1 SGHTA, CDR2 FQGNSA. V lost 4 bases, J lost 4 bases, and 17 bases lay in between. There are 15 residues in the CDR3.

This clonotype appeared a few times. The CDR3 nucleotides are TGTGCCAGCAGTTCCCGGGACAGGGAGAATGGCTACACCTTC. Its protein product is CASSSRDRENGYTF. The chain combines TRBV25-1 with TRBJ1-2, with TRBD1 identical over 9 bases. This CDR3 contains 14 residues. Trimming at V came to 5 bases and at J to 6 bases, leaving 7 bases not matched to a gene. Germline V gene sequence: CDR1 MGHDK, CDR2 SYGVNS.

The chain employs TRBV12-3 or TRBV12-4 and TRBJ2-3; D is possibly TRBD1 (7 bases). V was cut by 7 bases and J by 0 bases, with 14 bases left in between. The CDR3 totals 15 residues. The CDR3 is CASNKQGTSTDTQYF. For the CDR3, the DNA is TGTGCCAGCAACAAACAGGGGACTAGCACAGATACGCAGTATTTT.

The chain joins TRBV28 to TRBJ1-1, with 7 bases fitting TRBD1. CDR1 is MDHEN and CDR2 is SYDVKM in the germline V gene. The CDR3 spans 14 residues. V was pared by 2 bases and J by 7 bases, with 7 bases of the junction left unmatched. CDR3 amino acids: CASSLGGGAGEAFF. The DNA of the CDR3 is TGTGCCAGCAGTTTAGGAGGGGGCGCGGGTGAAGCTTTCTTT.

The genes are TRBV4-3 and TRBJ2-5, with D unresolved. The germline V gene encodes CDR1 LGHNA and CDR2 YSLEER. This CDR3 has 13 residues. V shed 0 bases and J shed 4 bases, with 6 bases lying between them. The CDR3 sequence is CASSQEARETQYF. In DNA form, the CDR3 reads TGCGCCAGCAGCCAAGAGGCGAGAGAGACCCAGTACTTC.

This clonotype has just a few counts. In nucleotides, the CDR3 is TGTGCCTGGAGTCTGGGACGGGATTCACCCCTCCACTTT. It codes for CAWSLGRDSPLHF. This chain uses TRBV30 with TRBJ1-6; tentative D call: TRBD1 (5 bases). The V end lost 2 bases, the J end lost 8 bases, and 10 bases lay between the germline ends. The V gene's germline CDR1 is GTSNPN and CDR2 SVGIG (reference sequence). The CDR3 has 13 residues.

The V call is TRBV6-5, the J call TRBJ1-1; tentative D call: TRBD1 (6 bases). With 2 bases removed from V and 4 bases from J, the gap between germline ends came to 14 bases. Germline V gene data show CDR1 as MNHEY and CDR2 as SVGAGI. The CDR3 contains 15 residues. The CDR3 spells CASSYQRGGPTEAFF. DNA of the CDR3: TGTGCCAGCAGTTACCAGAGGGGGGGGCCCACTGAAGCTTTCTTT.

The chain couples TRBV20-1 to TRBJ2-1, with 15 positions matching TRBD2. Unmatched junction bases numbered 10, after V lost 2 bases and J lost 2 bases. Germline loops: CDR1 DFQATT, CDR2 SNEGSKA (reference sequence). The CDR3 contains 19 residues. The CDR3 reads CSARSGLAGGWRPYNEQFF. CDR3 sequence (DNA): TGCAGTGCTAGATCCGGACTAGCGGGAGGGTGGAGGCCCTACAATGAGCAGTTCTTC.

The CDR3 DNA sequence: TGTGCCTGGAGTTTCGGCAGCTCCTACAATGAGCAGTTCTTC. As protein: CAWSFGSSYNEQFF. This chain links TRBV30 with TRBJ2-1; no firm D call. CDR1 is GTSNPN and CDR2 is SVGIG in the germline V gene (reference sequence). CDR3 length equals 14 residues. V was trimmed by 2 bases and J by 0 bases, leaving 8 bases between them.

The table lists this clonotype with a few counts. The gene calls are TRBV15 and TRBJ2-3; the D gene is possibly TRBD1 (5 bases). V was pared by 1 base and J by 4 bases, with 15 bases between. The germline CDR1 and CDR2 sequences are LNHNV and YYDKDF (reference sequence). CDR3 length: 16 amino acids. CDR3 nucleotides: TGTGCCACCAGCAGAGGGGGCCTGGGGCTGGCAGATACGCAGTATTTT. Its protein is CATSRGGLGLADTQYF.

As concerns this clonotype: The junction departs from the called germline gene at one end, perhaps through a read error. The CDR3 sequence is CASSPVKPKETPYF. CDR3 coding DNA: TGTGCCAGCAGTCCGGTGAAGCCGAAAGAGACCCCGTACTTC. The chain carries TRBV6-1 and TRBJ2-5; D uncertain. This CDR3 is 14 amino acids long. In germline, CDR1 is MNHNS, CDR2 SASEGT.

This clonotype has more than one count but fewer than ten. The chain has TRBV19 and TRBJ1-2, with D maybe TRBD1 (6 bases). V shed 5 bases and J shed 1 base, with 14 bases lying between them. Germline CDR1 is LNHDA and CDR2 is SQIVND (reference sequence). This CDR3 is 15 amino acids long. In nucleotides, the CDR3 is TGTGCCAGTAGTCCCCGAGGGGGGATTAACTATGGCTACACCTTC. Its translation: CASSPRGGINYGYTF.

This clonotype turned up a few times. The chain recombines TRBV30 with TRBJ1-2; D may be TRBD1 (6 bases). The CDR3 is 13 amino acids. V gave up 4 bases and J gave up 5 bases, with 14 bases separating them. Germline CDR1 reads GTSNPN; CDR2 reads SVGIG (reference sequence). The DNA for the CDR3 is TGTGCCTGGACCATACAGGGTTCTTATGGCTACACCTTC. Encoded protein: CAWTIQGSYGYTF.

This clonotype has just one count. The J gene is TRBJ2-7, the V gene TRBV20-1; 8 bases are a match to TRBD2. Looked up from germline, CDR1 is DFQATT and CDR2 is SNEGSKA (reference sequence). After removal of 5 bases from V and 0 bases from J, the junction contained 6 bases not matched to a gene. The CDR3 loop spans 14 amino acids. The CDR3 bases are TGCAGTGCTTATACTAGCGGACCCTCCTACGAGCAGTACTTC. Translated, it gives CSAYTSGPSYEQYF.

In this sample, this clonotype turned up a few times. The chain joins TRBV15 to TRBJ1-2, with D unclear. Looked up from germline, CDR1 is LNHNV and CDR2 is YYDKDF (reference sequence). This CDR3 has 13 residues. Trimming pared 4 bases from V and 2 bases from J, leaving 8 bases between. DNA for the CDR3: TGTGCCACCAGCATTGGAGGGAACTATGGCTACACCTTC. It codes for CATSIGGNYGYTF.

The gene calls are TRBV20-1 and TRBJ2-2; TRBD2 agrees at 7 bases. The CDR3 runs 15 residues. The germline V gene encodes CDR1 DFQATT and CDR2 SNEGSKA (reference sequence). V lost 5 bases to trimming and J lost 7 bases; unmatched junction nucleotides: 13. CDR3 sequence (DNA): TGCAGTGCTTCGATGTCTAGCGGAGATAGCGGGGAGCTGTTTTTT. This sequence encodes CSASMSSGDSGELFF.

The rearrangement joins TRBV2 to TRBJ2-5, with a possible D match to TRBD2 (5 bases). The CDR3 contains 14 residues. The V end was cut by 6 bases, the J end by 7 bases, with 18 bases between. The germline V gene encodes CDR1 SNHLY and CDR2 FYNNEI. The DNA for the CDR3 is TGTGCCAGCAGCGCCGTCCGGACTCTGGGGACCCAGTACTTC. Amino acids: CASSAVRTLGTQYF. The variable domain in full, with the rest retrieved from reference TRBV2 and TRBJ2-5, is EPEVTQTPSHQVTQMGQEVILRCVPISNHLYFYWYRQILGQKVEFLVSFYNNEISEKSEIFDDQFSVERPDGSNFTLKIRSTKLEDSAMYFCASSAVRTLGTQYFGPGTRLLVL.

This clonotype turned up a few times. This CDR3 reads CASKQGTGELFF. The CDR3, as DNA: TGTGCCAGCAAACAGGGAACCGGGGAGCTGTTTTTT. The chain joins TRBV14 to TRBJ2-2, with TRBD1 as a possible D gene (6 bases). V dropped 7 bases and J dropped 5 bases, with 8 bases sitting between them. The CDR3 consists of 12 residues. Germline V gene lookup returns CDR1 SGHDN and CDR2 FVKESK.

This clonotype showed up just once. The genes are TRBV19 and TRBJ1-1; TRBD1 agrees at 11 bases. The V and J ends lost 6 bases and 6 bases, in that order; junction bases with no gene match: 6. Germline loops: CDR1 LNHDA, CDR2 SQIVND (reference sequence). The CDR3 runs 14 residues. Written as DNA, the CDR3 is TGTGCCAGTAGGAGAGGACAGGGGGCCTCTGAAGCTTTCTTT. Amino acids: CASRRGQGASEAFF. Drawing the rest from reference TRBV19 and TRBJ1-1, the complete variable domain is DGGITQSPKYLFRKEGQNVTLSCEQNLNHDAMYWYRQDPGQGLRLIYYSQIVNDFQKGDIAEGYSVSREKKESFPLTVTSAQKNPTAFYLCASRRGQGASEAFFGQGTRLTVV.

The chain is built from TRBV4-2 and TRBJ1-1; D not certain. This CDR3 is 14 amino acids long. The germline CDR1 and CDR2 sequences are LGHNA and YNFKEQ. V gave up 3 bases and J gave up 4 bases, with 12 bases separating them. The CDR3 sequence is CASSQGGVSTEAFF. The CDR3 DNA follows: TGTGCCAGCAGCCAGGGAGGCGTTAGCACTGAAGCTTTCTTT.

By share, this clonotype ranks as medium-sized. This chain connects TRBV20-1 to TRBJ1-6, with 8 bases that match TRBD1. This CDR3 contains 16 residues. From germline, CDR1 is DFQATT and CDR2 SNEGSKA (reference sequence). V lost 8 bases, J lost 6 bases, and 15 bases stayed unmatched. CDR3 DNA: TGCAGTCTGACAGGGGCCGCAATGGTCGGTAATTCACCCCTCCACTTT. Its translation is CSLTGAAMVGNSPLHF.

This chain uses TRBV4-3 with TRBJ2-7; 7 bases map to TRBD1. The CDR3 is made up of 16 amino acids. Germline values: CDR1 LGHNA, CDR2 YSLEER. With V trimmed by 0 bases and J by 2 bases, 7 bases remained unmatched. CDR3 nucleotides: TGCGCCAGCAGCCAAGATGGGCAGGGGGTCCCCTACGAGCAGTACTTC. The encoded protein is CASSQDGQGVPYEQYF.